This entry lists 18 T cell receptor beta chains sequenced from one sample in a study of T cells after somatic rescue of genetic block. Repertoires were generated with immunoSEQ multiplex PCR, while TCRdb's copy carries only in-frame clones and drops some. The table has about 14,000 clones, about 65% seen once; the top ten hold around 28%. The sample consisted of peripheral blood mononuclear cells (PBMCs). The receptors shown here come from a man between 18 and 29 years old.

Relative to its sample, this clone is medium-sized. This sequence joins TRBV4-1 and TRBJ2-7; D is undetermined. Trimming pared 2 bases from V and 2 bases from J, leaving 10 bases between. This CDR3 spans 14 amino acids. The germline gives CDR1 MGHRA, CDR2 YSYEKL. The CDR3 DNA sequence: TGCGCCAGCAGCCAAATCCTCCTGGCCTACGAGCAGTACTTC. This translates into CASSQILLAYEQYF.

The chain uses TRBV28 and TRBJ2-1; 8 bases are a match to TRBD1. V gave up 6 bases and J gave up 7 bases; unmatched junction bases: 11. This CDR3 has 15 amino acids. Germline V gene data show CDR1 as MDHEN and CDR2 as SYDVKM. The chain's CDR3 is CASSPTGAPRNEQFF. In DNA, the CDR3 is TGTGCCAGCAGCCCGACAGGGGCGCCTAGGAATGAGCAGTTCTTC.

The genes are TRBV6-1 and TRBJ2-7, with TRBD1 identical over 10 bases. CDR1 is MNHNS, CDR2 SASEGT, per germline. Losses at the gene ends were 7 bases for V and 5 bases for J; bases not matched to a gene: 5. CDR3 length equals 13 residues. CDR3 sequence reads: CASTLTGGDEQYF. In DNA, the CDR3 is TGTGCCAGCACCTTGACAGGGGGCGACGAGCAGTACTTC.

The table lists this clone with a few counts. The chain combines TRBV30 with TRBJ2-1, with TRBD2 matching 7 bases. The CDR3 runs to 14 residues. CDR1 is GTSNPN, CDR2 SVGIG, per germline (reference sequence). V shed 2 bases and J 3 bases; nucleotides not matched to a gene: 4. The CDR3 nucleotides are TGTGCCTGGAGTCGTGGGGGGGGCTACAATGAGCAGTTCTTC. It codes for CAWSRGGGYNEQFF.

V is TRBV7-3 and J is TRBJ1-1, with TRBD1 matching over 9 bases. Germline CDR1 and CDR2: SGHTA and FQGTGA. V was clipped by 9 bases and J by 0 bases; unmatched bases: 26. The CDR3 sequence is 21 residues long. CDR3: CARGTYGTGRSHHLMNTEAFF. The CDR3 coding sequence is TGTGCCAGGGGGACATACGGGACAGGGAGATCCCACCATCTCATGAACACTGAAGCTTTCTTT.

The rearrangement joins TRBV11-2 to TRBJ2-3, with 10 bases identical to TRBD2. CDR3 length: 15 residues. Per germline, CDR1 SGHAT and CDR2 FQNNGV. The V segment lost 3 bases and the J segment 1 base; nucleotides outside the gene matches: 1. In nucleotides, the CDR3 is TGTGCCAGCAGCTTTCTAGCGGGAGGCACAGATACGCAGTATTTT. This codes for CASSFLAGGTDTQYF.

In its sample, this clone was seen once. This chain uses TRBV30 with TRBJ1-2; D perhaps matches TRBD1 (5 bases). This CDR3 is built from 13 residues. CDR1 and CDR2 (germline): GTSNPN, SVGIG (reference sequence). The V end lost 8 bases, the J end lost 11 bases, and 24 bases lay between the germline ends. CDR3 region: CAALGELRYRYTF. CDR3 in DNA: TGTGCCGCCTTGGGGGAATTACGCTATCGGTACACCTTC.

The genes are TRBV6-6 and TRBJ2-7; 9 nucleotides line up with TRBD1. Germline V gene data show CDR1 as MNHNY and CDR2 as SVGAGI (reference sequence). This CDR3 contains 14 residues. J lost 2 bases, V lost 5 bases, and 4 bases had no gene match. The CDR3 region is CASSRDRVAYEQYF. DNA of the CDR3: TGTGCCAGCAGTAGGGACAGGGTCGCCTACGAGCAGTACTTC.

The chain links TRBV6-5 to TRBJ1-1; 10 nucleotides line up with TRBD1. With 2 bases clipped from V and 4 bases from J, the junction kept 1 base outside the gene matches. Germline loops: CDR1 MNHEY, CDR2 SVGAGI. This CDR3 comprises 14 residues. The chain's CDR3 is CASSYRDRGTEAFF. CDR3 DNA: TGTGCCAGCAGTTACCGGGACAGGGGCACTGAAGCTTTCTTT.

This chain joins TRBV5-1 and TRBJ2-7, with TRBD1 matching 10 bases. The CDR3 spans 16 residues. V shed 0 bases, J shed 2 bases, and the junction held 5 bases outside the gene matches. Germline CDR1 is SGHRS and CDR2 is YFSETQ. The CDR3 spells CASSLAGTGVPYEQYF. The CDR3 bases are TGCGCCAGCAGCTTGGCCGGGACAGGGGTCCCCTACGAGCAGTACTTC.

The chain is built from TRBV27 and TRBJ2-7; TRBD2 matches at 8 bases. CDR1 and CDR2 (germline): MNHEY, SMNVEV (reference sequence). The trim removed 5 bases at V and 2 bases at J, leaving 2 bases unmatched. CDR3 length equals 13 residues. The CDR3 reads CASSVAGPYEQYF. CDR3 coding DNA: TGTGCCAGCAGTGTAGCGGGACCCTACGAGCAGTACTTC.

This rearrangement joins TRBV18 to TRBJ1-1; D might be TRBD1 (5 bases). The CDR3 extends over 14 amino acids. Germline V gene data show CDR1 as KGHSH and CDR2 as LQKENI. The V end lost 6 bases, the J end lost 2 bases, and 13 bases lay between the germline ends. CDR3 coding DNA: TGTGCCAGCTCCCCTCAGGGCTCTAACACTGAAGCTTTCTTT. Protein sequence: CASSPQGSNTEAFF.

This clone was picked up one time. The CDR3 nucleotides read TGTGCCTGGAGTTGGCGAACAACCAAAAACATTCAGTACTTC. It encodes CAWSWRTTKNIQYF. V and J are TRBV30 and TRBJ2-4; D gene unclear. Trimming cost V 2 bases and J 2 bases, with 10 bases left between them. CDR1 and CDR2 (germline): GTSNPN, SVGIG (reference sequence). The CDR3 consists of 14 residues.

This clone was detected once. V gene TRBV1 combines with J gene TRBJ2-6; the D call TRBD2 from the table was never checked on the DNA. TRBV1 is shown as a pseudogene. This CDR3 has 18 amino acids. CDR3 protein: CTSSGGSLCTKRANVLTF. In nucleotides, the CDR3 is TGCACCAGTAGCGGTGGGAGTTTGTGCACAAAGCGGGCCAACGTCCTGACTTTC.

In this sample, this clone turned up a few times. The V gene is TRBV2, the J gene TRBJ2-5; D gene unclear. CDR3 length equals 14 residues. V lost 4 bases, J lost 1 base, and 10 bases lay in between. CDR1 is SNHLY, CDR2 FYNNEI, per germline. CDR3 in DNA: TGTGCCAGCAGTGCGGTGGCAGTCCAAGAGACCCAGTACTTC. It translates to CASSAVAVQETQYF.

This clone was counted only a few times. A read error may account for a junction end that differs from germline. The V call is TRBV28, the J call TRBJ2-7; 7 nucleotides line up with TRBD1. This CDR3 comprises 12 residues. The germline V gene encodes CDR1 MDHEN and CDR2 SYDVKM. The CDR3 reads CASSLRDRLMNF. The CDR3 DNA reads TGTGCCAGCAGTCTCCGGGACAGACTGATGAACTTC.

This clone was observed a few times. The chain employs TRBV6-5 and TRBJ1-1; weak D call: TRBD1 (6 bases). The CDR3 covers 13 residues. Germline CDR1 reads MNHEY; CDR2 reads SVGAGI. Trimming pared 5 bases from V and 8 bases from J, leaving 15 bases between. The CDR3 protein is CASSHTKDSEAFF. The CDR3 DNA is TGTGCCAGCAGTCATACAAAGGACAGCGAAGCTTTCTTT.

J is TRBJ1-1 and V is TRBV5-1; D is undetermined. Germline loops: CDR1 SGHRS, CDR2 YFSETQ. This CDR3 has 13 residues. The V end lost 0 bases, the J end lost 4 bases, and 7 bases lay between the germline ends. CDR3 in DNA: TGCGCCAGCAGCTTGGGGGTCCCCACTGAAGCTTTCTTT. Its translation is CASSLGVPTEAFF.